The 6 T cell receptor beta chains in this list originate from one sample, sequenced in a study of blood T cell repertoires in COVID-19. Using immunoSEQ multiplex PCR, the repertoire was profiled, and TCRdb retains in-frame clones only, with some absent. The sample lists some 89,000 clones, over 70% occurring once. What was sequenced was peripheral blood. These receptors were taken from a man in his sixties with acute or convalescent COVID-19.

In its sample, this clone was seen a few times. The V gene is TRBV6-2 or TRBV6-3, the J gene TRBJ2-7, with 7 bases aligning to TRBD1. CDR3 size: 15 residues. The V segment lost 6 bases and the J segment 3 bases; nucleotides outside the gene matches: 11. The germline V gene encodes CDR1 MNHEY and CDR2 SVGEGT. In DNA, the CDR3 is TGTGCCAGCAGGCCTGCCGGACAGGATCGCTACGAGCAGTACTTC. Residues: CASRPAGQDRYEQYF.

The rearrangement links TRBV6-2 or TRBV6-3 to TRBJ1-2; D is possibly TRBD1 (5 bases). The CDR3 loop spans 14 amino acids. The germline CDR1 and CDR2 sequences are MNHEY and SVGEGT. The germline V and J ends were trimmed by 6 bases and 0 bases, with 11 bases remaining between them. CDR3 coding DNA: TGTGCCAGCAGCTATGGACAAGCTAACTATGGCTACACCTTC. Its protein is CASSYGQANYGYTF.

The chain couples TRBV6-5 to TRBJ2-2; D ambiguous. CDR1 and CDR2 (germline): MNHEY, SVGAGI. The CDR3 length is 13 residues. The V gene lost 2 bases and the J gene lost 5 bases, with 6 bases spanning the gap. The CDR3 DNA sequence: TGTGCCAGCAGTTACCAGTCTACCGGGGAGCTGTTTTTT. Translated: CASSYQSTGELFF.

This chain uses TRBV10-2 with TRBJ1-2, with TRBD1 matching 7 bases. Unmatched junction bases numbered 9, after V lost 2 bases and J lost 6 bases. The germline CDR1 and CDR2 sequences are WSHSY and SAAADI. The CDR3 runs to 15 residues. This CDR3 reads CASSEEDRSQHGYTF. In DNA, the CDR3 is TGCGCCAGCAGTGAGGAGGACAGGAGCCAACATGGCTACACCTTC.

The rearrangement joins TRBV6-2 or TRBV6-3 to TRBJ2-7, with 7 bases lining up with TRBD2. Germline V CDR1 and CDR2: MNHEY, SVGEGT. The CDR3 is 15 residues long. With 0 bases clipped from V and 4 bases from J, the junction kept 6 bases outside the gene matches. The CDR3 DNA follows: TGTGCCAGCAGTTACTCGAATGTAGCGGGTTACGAGCAGTACTTC. It codes for CASSYSNVAGYEQYF.

The genes are TRBV27 and TRBJ2-5, with D possibly TRBD2 on 8 matching bases. Germline CDR1 and CDR2: MNHEY and SMNVEV (reference sequence). The V end lost 6 bases, the J end lost 3 bases, and 20 bases lay between the germline ends. This CDR3 is built from 16 residues. The CDR3 is CASSQDRGRGEETQYF. CDR3 DNA sequence: TGTGCCAGCAGCCAAGATAGGGGGCGGGGGGAAGAGACCCAGTACTTC.